This T cell receptor (beta chain) was retrieved from a study of blood T cells in healthy people across ages. Study results and limitations: The study lacked donor CMV status, which possibly confounded expanded clonotype changes.

Primed by a sample-barcoded 5' primer and a J-beta primer mix, a second PCR proceeded for roughly 6 to 12 cycles. TCRdb re-derived calls from the 5' RACE reads in MiXCR, one entry per CDR3 protein. Here the sample spans about 1.8 million distinct CDR3 sequences, roughly 49% being singletons. Germline V gene data show CDR1 as LNHDA and CDR2 as SQIVND (reference sequence). Trimming shortened V by 7 bases and J by 10 bases, and 14 bases separated the two germline ends. The CDR3 consists of 12 residues. Comments on this clonotype: The antigen is unknown.

The chain links TRBV19 to TRBJ2-1; maybe TRBD2 (5 bases). The sequencing sample was made of blood. The receptor was derived from a woman aged 40 to 49 in good health. CDR3 residues: CASTGFREEQFF. The CDR3 DNA follows: TGTGCCAGTACGGGGTTTCGTGAAGAGCAGTTCTTC.